Below, 6 T cell receptor beta chains from the same sample are listed, as sequenced in a study of shared T cell receptors in the human thymus. Some clones are missing from TCRdb's copy, which holds only in-frame ones; the method was immunoSEQ multiplex PCR. The sample has about 540,000 clones, around 78% seen once; the top ten hold approximately 0.013%. Another study also made use of these data, one on human thymus T cells.

The material sequenced was thymocytes. These TCRs come from a boy less than two years old with a congenital heart defect.

This chain's CDR3 is CASSQGPRGPPSYEQYF. The CDR3, as DNA: TGCGCCAGCAGCCAGGGCCCGCGGGGCCCACCTTCCTACGAGCAGTACTTC. This sequence joins TRBV4-3 and TRBJ2-7; possible D gene TRBD2, 6 bases. Germline V lookup: CDR1 LGHNA, CDR2 YSLEER. This CDR3 region has 17 residues. Trimming took 3 bases from V and 1 from J, leaving 19 bases between them.

The rearrangement uses TRBV5-1 and TRBJ2-7, with D possibly being TRBD2 (6 bases). Per germline, CDR1 SGHRS and CDR2 YFSETQ. This CDR3 has 22 residues. V shed 0 bases and J shed 3 bases, with 34 bases lying between them. The CDR3 loop reads CASSLAGIMPTRAGGILYEQYF. Here the CDR3 DNA reads TGCGCCAGCAGCTTGGCCGGGATAATGCCGACTAGGGCGGGCGGGATTCTCTACGAGCAGTACTTC.

The gene calls are TRBV7-9 and TRBJ1-5; TRBD1 agrees at 7 bases. The CDR3 extends over 14 amino acids. Losses at the gene ends were 5 bases for V and 2 bases for J; bases not matched to a gene: 3. Germline V CDR1 and CDR2: SEHNR, FQNEAQ (reference sequence). CDR3 residues: CASSPQGGNQPQHF. CDR3 nucleotide sequence: TGTGCCAGCAGCCCCCAGGGGGGCAATCAGCCCCAGCATTTT.

The rearrangement links TRBV10-1 to TRBJ2-7; no firm D call. Trimming took off 0 bases at V and 3 bases at J, with 15 bases between the two ends. Germline-derived CDR1 and CDR2 are WNHNN and SYGVQD (reference sequence). This CDR3 contains 16 residues. In DNA form, the CDR3 reads TGCGCCAGCAGTGAGTCGGTGGCCCTAGGTGGCTACGAGCAGTACTTC. This translates into CASSESVALGGYEQYF.

The chain uses TRBV14 and TRBJ2-3; 7 bases agree with TRBD1. Germline V CDR1 and CDR2: SGHDN, FVKESK. The length of the CDR3 is 19 residues. V lost 0 bases, J lost 0 bases, and 12 bases stayed unmatched. The CDR3 nucleotides are TGTGCCAGCAGCCAAGATCTCCGTTCAGGGGGTTCTAGCACAGATACGCAGTATTTT. The encoded protein is CASSQDLRSGGSSTDTQYF. The full variable domain, in which reference TRBV14 and TRBJ2-3 provide the parts outside the CDR3, is EAGVTQFPSHSVIEKGQTVTLRCDPISGHDNLYWYRRVMGKEIKFLLHFVKESKQDESGMPNNRFLAERTGGTYSTLKVQPAELEDSGVYFCASSQDLRSGGSSTDTQYFGPGTRLTVL.

The chain employs TRBV29-1 and TRBJ2-2; 8 bases agree with TRBD2. The length of the CDR3 is 14 residues. Germline CDR1 and CDR2: SQVTM and ANQGSEA. J gave up 0 bases and V 5 bases, and 2 bases lay outside the gene matches. The CDR3 region is CSVRLAPNTGELFF. The CDR3 bases are TGCAGCGTTCGACTAGCGCCGAACACCGGGGAGCTGTTTTTT.